These 26 T cell receptor beta chains were sequenced from one sample in a study of T cell responses to AZD1222 COVID-19 vaccine. Only in-frame clones appear in the TCRdb table, and some are missing; sequencing was by immunoSEQ multiplex PCR. The sample yields 200,000 to 250,000 clones, about 92% seen once. The sample here was peripheral blood, taken on day 0 of MenACWY control vaccination. The source is an adult in good health.

The rearrangement links TRBV14 to TRBJ1-4; 9 positions agree with TRBD1. V lost 5 bases, J lost 7 bases, and 5 bases stayed unmatched. The CDR3 is made up of 14 amino acids. CDR1 is SGHDN and CDR2 is FVKESK in the germline V gene. CDR3 DNA: TGTGCCAGCAGCGACCGGGACAGGGCTGAAAAACTGTTTTTT. This translates into CASSDRDRAEKLFF.

The chain has TRBV12-3 or TRBV12-4 and TRBJ2-2; D not resolved. The CDR3 is 13 residues long. V lost 11 bases and J 6 bases, leaving 16 bases between the germline ends. CDR3 nucleotide sequence: TGTGCCTGCGCTCTCCCCTGGGCCGGGGAGCTGTTTTTT. It encodes CACALPWAGELFF.

This chain links TRBV6-5 with TRBJ2-3; TRBD1 is a possible D gene (5 bases). Trimming took 6 bases from V and 5 from J, leaving 12 bases between them. The germline V gene encodes CDR1 MNHEY and CDR2 SVGAGI. The CDR3 runs to 13 residues. CDR3 DNA: TGTGCCAGCAGCCGCGGCAGGGAAGATACGCAGTATTTT. It codes for CASSRGREDTQYF.

V is TRBV3-1 (or the pseudogene TRBV3-2) and J is TRBJ2-7; 9 nucleotides agree with TRBD1. After removal of 2 bases from V and 4 bases from J, the junction contained 3 bases not matched to a gene. CDR1 and CDR2 from the germline V gene are LGHDT and YNNKEL (reference sequence). The CDR3 has 14 residues. The CDR3 protein is CASSQLTGGYEQYF. The DNA for the CDR3 is TGTGCCAGCAGCCAACTGACAGGGGGGTACGAGCAGTACTTC.

The chain combines TRBV28 with TRBJ2-5; D ambiguous. The V end lost 7 bases, the J end lost 7 bases, and 10 bases lay between the germline ends. Per germline, CDR1 MDHEN and CDR2 SYDVKM. This CDR3 has 11 amino acids. The CDR3 DNA is TGTGCCAGCACGTCTGTAGGGACCCAGTACTTC. Translated: CASTSVGTQYF. The complete variable domain, with remaining parts taken from reference TRBV28 and TRBJ2-5, reads DVKVTQSSRYLVKRTGEKVFLECVQDMDHENMFWYRQDPGLGLRLIYFSYDVKMKEKGDIPEGYSVSREKKERFSLILESASTNQTSMYLCASTSVGTQYFGPGTRLLVL.

The rearrangement links TRBV19 to TRBJ1-3, with TRBD1 as a possible D gene (6 bases). Germline V CDR1 and CDR2: LNHDA, SQIVND (reference sequence). The length of the CDR3 is 19 residues. Deletions cut 8 bases from V and 5 bases from J, with 31 bases between. The CDR3 loop is CASGVGRGSRGGRRNTIYF. In nucleotides, the CDR3 is TGTGCCAGTGGAGTCGGCCGCGGGAGTCGGGGGGGCAGGAGAAACACCATATATTTT.

This sequence joins TRBV2 and TRBJ1-4; D gene uncertain. From germline, CDR1 is SNHLY and CDR2 FYNNEI. Between the trimmed V and J ends, which lost 6 bases and 7 bases, there was a span of 9 bases. The CDR3 is 12 amino acids. The CDR3 DNA follows: TGTGCCAGCAGCCCCGGCGGTGAAAAACTGTTTTTT. This sequence encodes CASSPGGEKLFF.

CDR3 amino acids: CASSLGWSSEAFF. CDR3 coding DNA: TGTGCCAGCAGCTTAGGGTGGAGTTCTGAAGCTTTCTTT. The rearrangement links TRBV11-2 to TRBJ1-1, with D unresolved. This CDR3 has 13 amino acids. The V end lost 1 base, the J end lost 6 bases, and 9 bases lay between the germline ends. Germline CDR1 and CDR2: SGHAT and FQNNGV. Full variable domain (remainder filled in from reference TRBV11-2 and TRBJ1-1): EAGVAQSPRYKIIEKRQSVAFWCNPISGHATLYWYQQILGQGPKLLIQFQNNGVVDDSQLPKDRFSAERLKGVDSTLKIQPAKLEDSAVYLCASSLGWSSEAFFGQGTRLTVV.

This clone has just a few counts. The same CDR3 arises from other DNA sequences in this sample as well. The chain carries TRBV5-1 and TRBJ1-1; the D is unclear. V lost 0 bases and J lost 4, with 7 bases in between. This CDR3 is built from 13 residues. The germline CDR1 and CDR2 sequences are SGHRS and YFSETQ. DNA for the CDR3: TGCGCCAGCAGCTTGGGGTCCGGCACTGAAGCTTTCTTT. Protein product: CASSLGSGTEAFF.

The chain recombines TRBV19 with TRBJ2-7, with D possibly being TRBD1 or TRBD2 (5 bases each). The CDR3 loop spans 13 amino acids. The V gene's germline CDR1 is LNHDA and CDR2 SQIVND (reference sequence). Trimming removed 5 bases from V and 2 bases from J, with 10 bases in between. CDR3: CASSAVGAYEQYF. CDR3 nucleotides: TGTGCCAGTAGTGCGGTGGGGGCCTACGAGCAGTACTTC.

The genes are TRBV3-1 (or the pseudogene TRBV3-2) and TRBJ1-6; D uncertain. The CDR3 totals 16 residues. V was trimmed by 2 bases and J by 5 bases, leaving 13 bases between them. Germline V CDR1 and CDR2: LGHDT, YNNKEL (reference sequence). The CDR3 is CASSQSALVDNSPLHF. The CDR3 DNA reads as TGTGCCAGCAGCCAAAGTGCCTTGGTTGATAATTCACCCCTCCACTTT.

The V gene is TRBV27, the J gene TRBJ1-2, with D possibly being TRBD1 (5 bases). CDR1 and CDR2 from the germline V gene are MNHEY and SMNVEV (reference sequence). V was clipped by 3 bases and J by 8 bases, with 13 bases between them. The CDR3 sequence is 13 residues long. CDR3 residues: CASSFAGPGGYTF. As DNA, the CDR3 is TGTGCCAGCAGTTTCGCGGGACCTGGGGGCTACACCTTC.

This chain connects TRBV2 to TRBJ1-2; D gene uncertain. Germline loops: CDR1 SNHLY, CDR2 FYNNEI. Trimming took off 7 bases at V and 4 bases at J, with 10 bases between the two ends. The CDR3 loop spans 12 amino acids. CDR3 sequence: CASTSRIYGYTF. In DNA, the CDR3 is TGTGCCAGCACATCCCGGATCTATGGCTACACCTTC.

The rearrangement uses TRBV19 and TRBJ1-6; TRBD1 agrees at 9 bases. The CDR3 has 15 residues. Germline loops: CDR1 LNHDA, CDR2 SQIVND (reference sequence). V lost 3 bases to trimming and J lost 10 bases; unmatched junction nucleotides: 7. In nucleotides, the CDR3 is TGTGCCAGTAGTATCCAGGACAGGGGAGTCTCACCCCTCCACTTT. Translating it yields CASSIQDRGVSPLHF.

This chain joins TRBV5-1 and TRBJ2-3; 14 bases map to TRBD2. This CDR3 comprises 15 residues. Germline V CDR1 and CDR2: SGHRS, YFSETQ. Unmatched junction bases numbered 3, after V lost 4 bases and J lost 5 bases. CDR3 sequence (DNA): TGCGCCAGCAGCAGACTAGCGGGGGGGAGAGATACGCAGTATTTT. It translates to CASSRLAGGRDTQYF. Looking up the rest from reference TRBV5-1 and TRBJ2-3 gives the full variable domain: KAGVTQTPRYLIKTRGQQVTLSCSPISGHRSVSWYQQTPGQGLQFLFEYFSETQRNKGNFPGRFSGRQFSNSRSEMNVSTLELGDSALYLCASSRLAGGRDTQYFGPGTRLTVL.

For the CDR3, the DNA is TGTGCCAGCAGCCCTTCGGCTGGAAACACCATATATTTT. Residues: CASSPSAGNTIYF. The genes are TRBV3-1 (or the pseudogene TRBV3-2) and TRBJ1-3; the D is unclear. Trimming took off 4 bases at V and 2 bases at J, with 6 bases between the two ends. In germline, CDR1 is LGHDT, CDR2 YNNKEL (reference sequence). This CDR3 is 13 amino acids long.

This rearrangement joins TRBV20-1 to TRBJ2-7, with D perhaps TRBD2 (5 bases). The CDR3 sequence is 11 residues long. Per germline, CDR1 DFQATT and CDR2 SNEGSKA (reference sequence). Trimming removed 6 bases from V and 6 bases from J, with 12 bases in between. For the CDR3, the DNA is TGCAGTGCGAGCACTAGTGCCGAGCAGTACTTC. Protein: CSASTSAEQYF.

The rearrangement joins TRBV4-3 to TRBJ2-7; maybe TRBD1 (5 bases). Germline V gene data show CDR1 as LGHNA and CDR2 as YSLEER. The V end was cut by 4 bases, the J end by 3 bases, with 10 bases between. This CDR3 has 13 residues. The CDR3 spells CASSLSRDYEQYF. Written as DNA, the CDR3 is TGCGCCAGCAGCCTGAGCAGGGACTACGAGCAGTACTTC.

This clone came up once. This chain connects TRBV28 to TRBJ1-2; 11 positions match TRBD1. Looked up from germline, CDR1 is MDHEN and CDR2 is SYDVKM. This CDR3 comprises 17 residues. After removal of 6 bases from V and 4 bases from J, the junction contained 13 bases not matched to a gene. CDR3 residues: CASRTLGWGQGVYGYTF. CDR3 DNA sequence: TGTGCCAGCAGGACCCTGGGGTGGGGACAGGGGGTCTATGGCTACACCTTC.

J is TRBJ1-2 and V is TRBV5-1; 8 bases are shared with TRBD1. Germline V gene sequence: CDR1 SGHRS, CDR2 YFSETQ. Unmatched junction bases numbered 5, after V lost 6 bases and J lost 4 bases. The CDR3 loop spans 13 amino acids. The CDR3 sequence: CASTLDRGYGYTF. CDR3 nucleotide sequence: TGCGCCAGCACCCTAGACAGGGGCTATGGCTACACCTTC. Supplemented by reference TRBV5-1 and TRBJ1-2, the full variable domain reads KAGVTQTPRYLIKTRGQQVTLSCSPISGHRSVSWYQQTPGQGLQFLFEYFSETQRNKGNFPGRFSGRQFSNSRSEMNVSTLELGDSALYLCASTLDRGYGYTFGSGTRLTVV.

This rearrangement joins TRBV4-1 to TRBJ2-1; 14 nucleotides line up with TRBD2. V dropped 0 bases and J dropped 9; count of bases not matched to a gene: 10. Per germline, CDR1 MGHRA and CDR2 YSYEKL. The CDR3 extends over 18 amino acids. CDR3: CASSQELRTSGGRGEQFF. The CDR3 DNA reads TGCGCCAGCAGCCAAGAACTCCGGACTAGCGGGGGGAGAGGTGAGCAGTTCTTC.

The CDR3 nucleotides read TGCGCCAGCAGCTCAGGACAGGGGGCCACAGATACGCAGTATTTT. Protein sequence: CASSSGQGATDTQYF. This sequence joins TRBV5-1 and TRBJ2-3; 11 nucleotides match TRBD1. J gave up 2 bases and V 3 bases, and 2 bases lay outside the gene matches. Germline values: CDR1 SGHRS, CDR2 YFSETQ. The CDR3 totals 15 residues.

A word on this clone: This sample also contains other DNA sequences that code for the same CDR3. This sequence joins TRBV7-8 and TRBJ1-4; no reliable D call. Germline V gives CDR1 SGHVS, CDR2 FQNEAQ. Trimming pared 1 base from V and 7 bases from J, leaving 10 bases between. The CDR3 consists of 14 residues. Here the CDR3 reads CASSLVFGSEKLFF. CDR3 nucleotides: TGTGCCAGCAGCTTAGTATTTGGTAGTGAAAAACTGTTTTTT. The full variable domain, with the rest looked up from reference TRBV7-8 and TRBJ1-4, is GAGVSQSPRYKVAKRGQDVALRCDPISGHVSLFWYQQALGQGPEFLTYFQNEAQLDKSGLPSDRFFAERPEGSVSTLKIQRTQQEDSAVYLCASSLVFGSEKLFFGSGTQLSVL.

The gene calls are TRBV30 and TRBJ1-3; no reliable D call. V was clipped by 0 bases and J by 0 bases, with 12 bases between them. Germline CDR1 is GTSNPN and CDR2 is SVGIG (reference sequence). The CDR3 is 16 residues long. CDR3 bases: TGTGCCTGGAGTGTACGAGTAGGGCCCTCTGGAAACACCATATATTTT. Its translation is CAWSVRVGPSGNTIYF.

The chain has TRBV5-4 and TRBJ2-5; D uncertain. This CDR3 region has 13 residues. V dropped 2 bases and J dropped 2 bases, with 7 bases sitting between them. Germline V lookup: CDR1 SGHNT, CDR2 YYREEE (reference sequence). CDR3 sequence reads: CASSFPSQETQYF. The CDR3 nucleotides are TGTGCCAGCAGCTTCCCCAGTCAAGAGACCCAGTACTTC.

CDR3 protein: CASSLSLGQPQHF. Here the CDR3 DNA reads TGTGCCAGCAGTTTATCCTTGGGTCAGCCCCAGCATTTT. The chain is built from TRBV28 and TRBJ1-5, with D uncertain. CDR1 and CDR2 (germline): MDHEN, SYDVKM. The V end lost 1 base, the J end lost 6 bases, and 7 bases lay between the germline ends. The length of the CDR3 is 13 residues.